These 19 T cell receptor beta chains were sequenced from one sample in a study of cytomegalovirus exposure and HLA in healthy donors. The PCR ran on 60 Vbeta and 13 Jbeta primers. Profiling relied on immunoSEQ multiplex PCR, and the TCRdb table lists in-frame clones only, not all of them. The sample shows just over 150,000 clones, about 75% of them seen only once. Source material: PBMCs. All receptors come from a woman in her forties or fifties in good health and CMV-seropositive.

The chain carries TRBV30 and TRBJ2-2; 9 nucleotides line up with TRBD1. V dropped 3 bases and J dropped 5; count of bases not matched to a gene: 7. CDR3 size: 15 residues. Germline CDR1 reads GTSNPN; CDR2 reads SVGIG (reference sequence). CDR3 nucleotide sequence: TGTGCCTGGAGATCCCGGGACAGGGTTACCGGGGAGCTGTTTTTT. Its translation: CAWRSRDRVTGELFF.

The chain couples TRBV18 to TRBJ1-2, with TRBD1 identical over 8 bases. Germline trimming cut 3 bases from V and 8 bases from J; bases unmatched to any gene: 8. The CDR3 extends over 14 amino acids. The germline V gene has CDR1 KGHSH and CDR2 LQKENI. CDR3 sequence: CASSPSGGINGYTF. DNA for the CDR3: TGTGCCAGCTCACCTTCAGGGGGCATAAACGGCTACACCTTC.

This sequence joins TRBV9 and TRBJ2-3, with D perhaps matching TRBD2 (6 bases). The germline V and J ends were trimmed by 0 bases and 3 bases, with 17 bases remaining between them. The V gene's germline CDR1 is SGDLS and CDR2 YYNGEE. The CDR3 sequence is 17 residues long. The CDR3 protein is CASSVGGAGSHTDTQYF. The CDR3 DNA follows: TGTGCCAGCAGCGTAGGAGGTGCGGGAAGTCATACAGATACGCAGTATTTT.

This chain connects TRBV11-2 to TRBJ1-4; unclear D gene. The CDR3 totals 16 residues. V was cut by 1 base and J by 2 bases, with 11 bases left in between. Germline V gene sequence: CDR1 SGHAT, CDR2 FQNNGV. This CDR3 is CASSLGGFGTNEKLFF. DNA of the CDR3: TGTGCCAGCAGCTTAGGAGGATTCGGGACTAATGAAAAACTGTTTTTT.

This chain connects TRBV18 to TRBJ1-2; D is possibly TRBD1 (6 bases). The V and J ends lost 4 bases and 8 bases respectively, with 17 bases between them. The CDR3 runs 14 residues. Germline CDR1 and CDR2: KGHSH and LQKENI. CDR3 amino acids: CASSLNQGTYGYTF. The DNA for the CDR3 is TGTGCCAGCTCACTAAATCAGGGGACCTACGGCTACACCTTC.

This clone is a singleton in its sample. V and J are TRBV15 and TRBJ2-1; possibly TRBD1 for D (5 bases). Germline V gene lookup returns CDR1 LNHNV and CDR2 YYDKDF (reference sequence). The CDR3 has 13 residues. Trimming pared 4 bases from V and 7 bases from J, leaving 11 bases between. This CDR3 reads CATSIQGENEQFF. CDR3 coding DNA: TGTGCCACCAGCATACAAGGGGAAAATGAGCAGTTCTTC.

The gene calls are TRBV5-4 and TRBJ2-7, with TRBD1 identical over 8 bases. Unmatched junction bases numbered 9, after V lost 4 bases and J lost 3 bases. CDR3 size: 15 residues. Germline V gene data show CDR1 as SGHNT and CDR2 as YYREEE (reference sequence). CDR3 bases: TGTGCCAGCAGCAACCGCGGGACAGGAGACTACGAGCAGTACTTC. Translation gives CASSNRGTGDYEQYF. The full variable domain, rest sourced from reference TRBV5-4 and TRBJ2-7, is ETGVTQSPTHLIKTRGQQVTLRCSSQSGHNTVSWYQQALGQGPQFIFQYYREEENGRGNFPPRFSGLQFPNYSSELNVNALELDDSALYLCASSNRGTGDYEQYFGPGTRLTVT.

The rearrangement links TRBV6-1 to TRBJ2-5; TRBD2 aligns across 16 bases. CDR1 MNHNS and CDR2 SASEGT come from the germline V gene. The CDR3 covers 20 residues. J gave up 5 bases and V 4 bases, and 16 bases lay outside the gene matches. CDR3 nucleotide sequence: TGTGCCAGCAGTGGGACGGGACTAGCGGGAGGGCCCTGGGGCTTTGAGACCCAGTACTTC. It translates to CASSGTGLAGGPWGFETQYF.

The rearrangement joins TRBV7-9 to TRBJ2-5, with 8 bases lining up with TRBD1. CDR1 and CDR2 (germline): SEHNR, FQNEAQ (reference sequence). J lost 7 bases, V lost 4 bases, and 11 bases had no gene match. CDR3 length: 15 amino acids. The CDR3 is CASSSDRGPFLTQYF. The CDR3 region has the DNA TGTGCCAGCAGCTCTGACAGGGGACCTTTCCTGACCCAGTACTTC.

This chain connects TRBV6-4 to TRBJ2-1, with TRBD2 identical over 8 bases. The CDR3 consists of 14 residues. Germline-derived CDR1 and CDR2 are MRHNA and SNTAGT. V lost 0 bases and J lost 6; bases outside the gene matches: 1. The CDR3 nucleotides read TGTGCCAGCAGTGACTCCGGGAGGGGCAATGAGCAGTTCTTC. Translating gives CASSDSGRGNEQFF.

The V gene is TRBV4-1, the J gene TRBJ1-5; D possibly corresponds to TRBD1 (6 bases). Germline-derived CDR1 and CDR2 are MGHRA and YSYEKL. CDR3 length: 16 residues. The V end was cut by 6 bases, the J end by 4 bases, with 19 bases between. CDR3 DNA: TGCGCCAGCAGACTAAGTCCAGGGGCAGGTAATCAGCCCCAGCATTTT. The encoded protein is CASRLSPGAGNQPQHF.

The rearrangement links TRBV7-2 to TRBJ2-5; the D is unclear. V was trimmed by 5 bases and J by 4 bases, leaving 5 bases between them. The CDR3 has 11 amino acids. Germline CDR1 is SGHTA and CDR2 is FQGNSA. CDR3 in DNA: TGTGCCAGCAGCCCGTTAGAGACCCAGTACTTC. Translated: CASSPLETQYF.

V gene TRBV5-5 combines with J gene TRBJ1-1, with 10 nucleotides matching TRBD1. With 3 bases clipped from V and 5 bases from J, the junction kept 10 bases outside the gene matches. CDR3 size: 16 residues. The germline CDR1 and CDR2 sequences are SGHKS and YYEKEE (reference sequence). The CDR3 DNA sequence: TGTGCCAGCAGCTCCCGACAGGGGGCGAGGGAAACTGAAGCTTTCTTT. Amino acids: CASSSRQGARETEAFF.

The V and J genes are TRBV5-1 and TRBJ2-5; 8 positions match TRBD2. The CDR3 length is 13 residues. Per the germline V gene, CDR1 is SGHRS and CDR2 is YFSETQ. V lost 4 bases to trimming and J lost 4 bases; unmatched junction nucleotides: 3. This CDR3 reads CASSPGLAETQYF. CDR3 DNA: TGCGCCAGCAGCCCAGGACTAGCAGAGACCCAGTACTTC.

The CDR3 coding sequence is TGTGCCAGCAGTATCCGGTCCCCTACCCTAGCTAACTATGGCTACACCTTC. Its protein product is CASSIRSPTLANYGYTF. The V call is TRBV2, the J call TRBJ1-2; D gene uncertain. Trimming pared 5 bases from V and 0 bases from J, leaving 19 bases between. Looked up from germline, CDR1 is SNHLY and CDR2 is FYNNEI. This CDR3 spans 17 amino acids.

The chain employs TRBV7-2 and TRBJ2-3; 9 positions agree with TRBD1. V gave up 5 bases and J gave up 4 bases; unmatched junction bases: 13. CDR1 is SGHTA and CDR2 is FQGNSA in the germline V gene. This CDR3 spans 17 amino acids. This CDR3 reads CASSLRLGQGIADTQYF. DNA for the CDR3: TGTGCCAGCAGCCTTCGTTTGGGACAGGGTATCGCAGATACGCAGTATTTT.

The chain couples TRBV9 to TRBJ2-2; 8 bases fit TRBD2. J was trimmed by 5 bases and V by 0 bases; bases with no gene match: 3. The CDR3 runs 15 residues. Germline CDR1 and CDR2: SGDLS and YYNGEE. The CDR3 protein is CASSVGPGGTGELFF. In nucleotides, the CDR3 is TGTGCCAGCAGCGTAGGGCCGGGGGGGACCGGGGAGCTGTTTTTT.

The V and J genes are TRBV5-1 and TRBJ2-5; 13 bases map to TRBD2. V was clipped by 0 bases and J by 0 bases; unmatched bases: 8. The CDR3 has 19 amino acids. Germline CDR1 is SGHRS and CDR2 is YFSETQ. The CDR3 DNA sequence: TGCGCCAGCAGCTTGGTACTAGCGGGAGGGTTTGGGTACCAAGAGACCCAGTACTTC. It specifies CASSLVLAGGFGYQETQYF.

The CDR3 protein is CASGQGNSGNTIYF. CDR3 nucleotide sequence: TGTGCCAGCGGACAGGGTAACTCTGGAAACACCATATATTTT. The chain combines TRBV28 with TRBJ1-3; TRBD1 agrees at 8 bases. Trimming at V came to 8 bases and at J to 0 bases, leaving 3 bases not matched to a gene. Germline lookup yields CDR1 MDHEN and CDR2 SYDVKM. This CDR3 has 14 amino acids.